This entry describes one TCR beta chain. This CDR3 contains 14 residues. With 7 bases clipped from V and 2 bases from J, the junction kept 7 bases outside the gene matches. Germline V gene lookup returns CDR1 MNHNY and CDR2 SVGAGI (reference sequence). The data are from a study of T cell changes during pregnancy in multiple sclerosis. Repertoires were generated with immunoSEQ multiplex PCR, while TCRdb's copy carries only in-frame clones and drops some. The data contain around 110,000 clones, about 90% of them singletons. The receptor comes from a female donor with multiple sclerosis, enrolled in a pregnancy study. This specimen was peripheral blood, taken after pregnancy. The chain carries TRBV6-6 and TRBJ2-7, with TRBD1 identical over 8 bases. As DNA, the CDR3 is TGTGCCAGCACCCAGGGGGCGGAAACCTACGAGCAGTACTTC. Translation: CASTQGAETYEQYF.